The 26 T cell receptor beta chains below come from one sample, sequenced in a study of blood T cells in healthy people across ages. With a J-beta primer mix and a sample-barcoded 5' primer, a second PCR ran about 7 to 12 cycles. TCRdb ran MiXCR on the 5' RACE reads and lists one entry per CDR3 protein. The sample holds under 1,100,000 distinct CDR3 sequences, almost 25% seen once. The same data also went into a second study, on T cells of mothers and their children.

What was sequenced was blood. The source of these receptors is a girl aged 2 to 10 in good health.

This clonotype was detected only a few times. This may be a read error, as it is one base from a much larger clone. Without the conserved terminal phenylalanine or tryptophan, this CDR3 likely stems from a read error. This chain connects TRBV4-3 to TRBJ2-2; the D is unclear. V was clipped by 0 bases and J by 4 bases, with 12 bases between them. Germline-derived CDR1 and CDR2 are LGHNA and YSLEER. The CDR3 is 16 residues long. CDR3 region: CASSQDLNQITGELFL. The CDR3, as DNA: TGCGCCAGCAGCCAAGATCTTAATCAAATCACCGGGGAGCTGTTTCTT.

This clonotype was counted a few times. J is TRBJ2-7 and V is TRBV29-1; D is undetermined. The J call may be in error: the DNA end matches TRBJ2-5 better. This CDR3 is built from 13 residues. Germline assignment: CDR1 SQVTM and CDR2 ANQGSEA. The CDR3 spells CSVGAGGQETQYF. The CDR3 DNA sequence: TGCAGCGTTGGGGCTGGCGGACAAGAGACCCAGTACTTC.

CDR3 DNA: TGTGCCAGTTGGGGAGGTGAGACCCAGTACTTC. Translation: CASWGGETQYF. The genes are TRBV11-2 and TRBJ2-5; perhaps TRBD2 as D (6 bases). V dropped 9 bases and J dropped 5 bases, with 10 bases sitting between them. The CDR3 sequence is 11 residues long. Germline CDR1 reads SGHAT; CDR2 reads FQNNGV.

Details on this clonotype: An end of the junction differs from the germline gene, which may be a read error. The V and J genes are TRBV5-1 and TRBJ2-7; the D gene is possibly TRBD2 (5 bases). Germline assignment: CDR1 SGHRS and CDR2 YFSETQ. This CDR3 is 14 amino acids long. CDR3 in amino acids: CASSLAERTSRKDF. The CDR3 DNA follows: TGCGCCAGCAGCTTGGCCGAGAGGACTTCGAGGAAGGACTTC.

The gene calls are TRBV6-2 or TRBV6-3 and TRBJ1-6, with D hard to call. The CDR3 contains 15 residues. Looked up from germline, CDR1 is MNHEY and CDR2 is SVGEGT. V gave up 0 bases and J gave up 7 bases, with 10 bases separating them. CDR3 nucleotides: TGTGCCAGCAGTTACTCACCTGGTGGAAATTCACCCCTCCACTTT. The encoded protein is CASSYSPGGNSPLHF.

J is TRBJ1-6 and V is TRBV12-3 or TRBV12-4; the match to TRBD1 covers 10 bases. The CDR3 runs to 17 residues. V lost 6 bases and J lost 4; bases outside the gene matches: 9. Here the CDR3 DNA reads TGTGCCAGCAGCACCCTCCGGGACAGGGGTTATAATTCACCCCTCCACTTT. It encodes CASSTLRDRGYNSPLHF.

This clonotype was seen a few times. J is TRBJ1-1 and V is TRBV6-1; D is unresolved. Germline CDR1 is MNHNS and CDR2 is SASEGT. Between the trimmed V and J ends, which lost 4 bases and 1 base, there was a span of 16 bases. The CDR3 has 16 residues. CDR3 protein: CASSGQRGLTNTEAFF. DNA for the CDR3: TGTGCCAGCAGTGGGCAACGAGGGCTTACGAACACTGAAGCTTTCTTT.

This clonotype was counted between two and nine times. The CDR3: CSALVRGHWETQYF. CDR3 bases: TGCAGTGCCCTAGTGCGGGGCCATTGGGAGACCCAGTACTTC. The chain is built from TRBV20-1 and TRBJ2-5, with D perhaps TRBD2 (6 bases). CDR1 is DFQATT and CDR2 is SNEGSKA in the germline V gene (reference sequence). This CDR3 contains 14 residues. Trimming removed 6 bases from V and 5 bases from J, with 19 bases in between.

CDR3 region: CASSLEGTGYEKLFF. The CDR3 DNA reads TGTGCCAGCAGTTTAGAGGGGACAGGTTACGAAAAACTGTTTTTT. This chain uses TRBV12-3 or TRBV12-4 with TRBJ1-4, with 8 bases matching TRBD1. Losses at the gene ends were 1 base for V and 8 bases for J; bases not matched to a gene: 6. There are 15 residues in the CDR3.

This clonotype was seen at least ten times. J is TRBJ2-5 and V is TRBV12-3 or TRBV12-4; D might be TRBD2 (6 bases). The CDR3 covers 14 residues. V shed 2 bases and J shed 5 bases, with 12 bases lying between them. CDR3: CASSLISGGETQYF. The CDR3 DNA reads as TGTGCCAGCAGTTTAATCTCCGGGGGTGAGACCCAGTACTTC.

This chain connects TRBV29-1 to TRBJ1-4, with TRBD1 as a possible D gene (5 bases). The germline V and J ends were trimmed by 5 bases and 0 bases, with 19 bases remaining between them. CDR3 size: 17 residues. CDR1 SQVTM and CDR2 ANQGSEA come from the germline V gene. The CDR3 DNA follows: TGCAGCGTTCGTCATGGGTTCGGACAAGCAACTAATGAAAAACTGTTTTTT. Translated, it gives CSVRHGFGQATNEKLFF.

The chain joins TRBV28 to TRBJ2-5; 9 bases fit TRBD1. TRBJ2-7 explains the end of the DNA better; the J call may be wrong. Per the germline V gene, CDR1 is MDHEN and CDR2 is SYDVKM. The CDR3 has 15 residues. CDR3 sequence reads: CASSRPGTGWYEQYF. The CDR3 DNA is TGTGCCAGCAGTCGTCCCGGGACAGGGTGGTACGAGCAGTACTTC.

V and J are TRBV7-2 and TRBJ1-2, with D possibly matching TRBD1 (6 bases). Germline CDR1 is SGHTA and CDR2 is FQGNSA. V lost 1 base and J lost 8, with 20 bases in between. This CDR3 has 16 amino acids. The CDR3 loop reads CASSLVGAARIRGYTF. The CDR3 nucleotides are TGTGCCAGCAGCTTAGTGGGGGCAGCTCGCATTAGGGGCTACACCTTC. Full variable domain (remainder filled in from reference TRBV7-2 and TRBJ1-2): GAGVSQSPSNKVTEKGKDVELRCDPISGHTALYWYRQSLGQGLEFLIYFQGNSAPDKSGLPSDRFSAERTGGSVSTLTIQRTQQEDSAVYLCASSLVGAARIRGYTFGSGTRLTVV.

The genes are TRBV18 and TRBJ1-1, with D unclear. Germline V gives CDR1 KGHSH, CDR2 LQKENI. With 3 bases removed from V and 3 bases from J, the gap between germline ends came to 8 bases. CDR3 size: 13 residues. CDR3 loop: CASSPGLDTEAFF. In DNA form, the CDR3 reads TGTGCCAGCTCACCGGGGTTAGACACTGAAGCTTTCTTT.

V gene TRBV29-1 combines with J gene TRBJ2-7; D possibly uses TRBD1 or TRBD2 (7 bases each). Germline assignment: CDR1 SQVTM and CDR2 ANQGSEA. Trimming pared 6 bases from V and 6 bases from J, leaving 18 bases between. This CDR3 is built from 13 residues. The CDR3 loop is CSVEHGRGGEQYF. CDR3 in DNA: TGCAGCGTCGAACACGGCAGGGGGGGCGAGCAGTACTTC.

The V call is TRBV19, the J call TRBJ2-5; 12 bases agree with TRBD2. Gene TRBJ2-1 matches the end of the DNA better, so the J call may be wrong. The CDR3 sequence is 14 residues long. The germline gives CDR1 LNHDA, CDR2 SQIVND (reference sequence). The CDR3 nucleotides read TGTGCCAGTAGTGCGACTAGCGGGAGCGTTGGGCAGTTCTTC. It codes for CASSATSGSVGQFF.

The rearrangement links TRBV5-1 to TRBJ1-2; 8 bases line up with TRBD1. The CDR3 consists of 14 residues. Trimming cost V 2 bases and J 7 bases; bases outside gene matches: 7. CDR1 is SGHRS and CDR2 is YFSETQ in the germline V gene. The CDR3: CASSLGQGLPGYTF. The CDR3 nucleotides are TGCGCCAGCAGCTTAGGACAGGGCCTTCCTGGCTACACCTTC.

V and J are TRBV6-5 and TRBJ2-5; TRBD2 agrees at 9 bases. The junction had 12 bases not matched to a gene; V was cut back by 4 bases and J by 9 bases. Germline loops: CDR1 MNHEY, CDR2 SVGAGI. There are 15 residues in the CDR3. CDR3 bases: TGTGCCAGCAGTTTTACCGGGACTAGCATCCACCCCCAGTACTTC. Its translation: CASSFTGTSIHPQYF.

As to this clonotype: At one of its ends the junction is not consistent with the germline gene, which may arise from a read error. Here the CDR3 DNA reads TGTGCTAGCAGCTTAAAACCCGGGAGTGGACAGGGGGCTACTGGAGCTTTCTTT. Encoded protein: CASSLKPGSGQGATGAFF. This chain links TRBV7-7 with TRBJ1-1; TRBD1 agrees at 11 bases. Germline loops: CDR1 SSHAT, CDR2 FNYEAQ (reference sequence). This CDR3 spans 18 amino acids.

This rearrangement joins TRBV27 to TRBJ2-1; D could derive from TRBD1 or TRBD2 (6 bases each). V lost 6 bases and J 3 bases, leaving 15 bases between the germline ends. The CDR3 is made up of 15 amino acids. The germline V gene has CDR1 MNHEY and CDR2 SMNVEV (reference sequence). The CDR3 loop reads CASRPGGINYNEQFF. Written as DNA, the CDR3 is TGTGCCAGCAGACCCGGGGGCATTAACTACAATGAGCAGTTCTTC.

Written as DNA, the CDR3 is TGCGCCAGCAGCCCCGAAGCCAGGGAAGTAACTGAAGCTTTCTTT. Amino acids: CASSPEAREVTEAFF. The chain uses TRBV4-1 and TRBJ1-1, with D possibly TRBD1 on 5 matching bases. V lost 4 bases to trimming and J lost 5 bases, with 17 bases between them. The CDR3 has 15 residues. Germline V gives CDR1 MGHRA, CDR2 YSYEKL.

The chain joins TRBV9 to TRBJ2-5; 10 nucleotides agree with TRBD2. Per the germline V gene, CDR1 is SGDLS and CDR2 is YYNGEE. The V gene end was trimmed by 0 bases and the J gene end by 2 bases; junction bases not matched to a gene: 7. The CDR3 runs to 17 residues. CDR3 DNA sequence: TGTGCCAGCAGCGTAGTAGGTAGCGGGGGGTTACAAGAGACCCAGTACTTC. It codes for CASSVVGSGGLQETQYF.

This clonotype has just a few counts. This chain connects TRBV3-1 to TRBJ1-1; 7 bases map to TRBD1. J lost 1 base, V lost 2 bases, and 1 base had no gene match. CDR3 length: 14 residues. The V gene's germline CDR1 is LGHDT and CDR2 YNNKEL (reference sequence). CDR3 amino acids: CASSQYRGNTEAFF. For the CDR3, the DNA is TGTGCCAGCAGCCAATACAGGGGGAACACTGAAGCTTTCTTT.

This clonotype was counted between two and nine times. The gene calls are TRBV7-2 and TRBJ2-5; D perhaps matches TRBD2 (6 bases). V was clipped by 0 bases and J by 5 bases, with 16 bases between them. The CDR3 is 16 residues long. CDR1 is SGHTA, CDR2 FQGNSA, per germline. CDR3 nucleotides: TGTGCCAGCAGCTTAGCGCTCGGGGGTGGGGAGGAGACCCAGTACTTC. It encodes CASSLALGGGEETQYF.

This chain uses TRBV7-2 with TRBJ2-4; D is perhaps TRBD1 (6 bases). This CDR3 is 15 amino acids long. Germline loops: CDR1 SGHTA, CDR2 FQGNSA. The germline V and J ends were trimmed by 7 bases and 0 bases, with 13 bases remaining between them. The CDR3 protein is CASTPGAVAKNIQYF. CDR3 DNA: TGTGCCAGCACCCCAGGGGCCGTAGCCAAAAACATTCAGTACTTC. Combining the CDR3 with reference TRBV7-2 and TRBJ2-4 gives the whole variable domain GAGVSQSPSNKVTEKGKDVELRCDPISGHTALYWYRQSLGQGLEFLIYFQGNSAPDKSGLPSDRFSAERTGGSVSTLTIQRTQQEDSAVYLCASTPGAVAKNIQYFGAGTRLSVL.

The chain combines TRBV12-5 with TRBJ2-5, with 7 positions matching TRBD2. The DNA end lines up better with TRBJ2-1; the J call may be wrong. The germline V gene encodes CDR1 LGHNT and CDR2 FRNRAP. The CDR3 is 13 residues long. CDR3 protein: CASESSGDNEQFF. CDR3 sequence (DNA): TGTGCTAGTGAGTCTAGCGGCGACAATGAGCAGTTCTTC.